This entry lists 9 T cell receptor beta chains sequenced from one sample in a study of cytomegalovirus exposure and HLA in healthy donors. Vbeta (60) and Jbeta (13) primers were used in the PCR. Sequenced by immunoSEQ multiplex PCR; TCRdb stores in-frame clones only, minus some. This sample has about 98,000 clones, with over 80% found just once. The sequenced sample was PBMCs. All receptors derive from a female donor in good health and CMV-seropositive.

V gene TRBV27 combines with J gene TRBJ2-1, with D perhaps TRBD2 (5 bases). The CDR3 loop spans 15 amino acids. The germline CDR1 and CDR2 sequences are MNHEY and SMNVEV (reference sequence). Trimming shortened V by 2 bases and J by 4 bases, and 12 bases separated the two germline ends. CDR3 residues: CASSLRGSGYNEQFF. The CDR3, as DNA: TGTGCCAGCAGTTTACGTGGGAGTGGGTACAATGAGCAGTTCTTC.

This clone was detected once. The rearrangement uses TRBV28 and TRBJ2-7, with D uncertain. Deletions cut 3 bases from V and 3 bases from J, with 6 bases between. The germline CDR1 and CDR2 sequences are MDHEN and SYDVKM. The CDR3 spans 12 residues. For the CDR3, the DNA is TGTGCCAGCAGTTTGACATTCTACGAGCAGTACTTC. It is translated as CASSLTFYEQYF.

This clone was observed a few times. The chain links TRBV10-1 to TRBJ2-5, with D perhaps matching TRBD1 (6 bases). V was cut by 5 bases and J by 5 bases, with 12 bases left in between. This CDR3 contains 13 residues. Germline V gene data show CDR1 as WNHNN and CDR2 as SYGVQD (reference sequence). The CDR3 DNA follows: TGCGCCAGCAGTTTACAGGGTCGGGAGACCCAGTACTTC. It codes for CASSLQGRETQYF.

The chain uses TRBV5-1 and TRBJ1-1; 7 nucleotides agree with TRBD1. Germline V gene sequence: CDR1 SGHRS, CDR2 YFSETQ. The CDR3 consists of 17 residues. Unmatched junction bases numbered 15, after V lost 3 bases and J lost 4 bases. In DNA, the CDR3 is TGCGCCAGCAGCTGGAAGGGTACAGGGGAAAGGATCACTGAAGCTTTCTTT. Residues: CASSWKGTGERITEAFF.

The J gene is TRBJ1-1, the V gene TRBV9, with a weak D call TRBD1 (5 bases). The CDR3 spans 12 residues. Between the trimmed V and J ends, which lost 4 bases and 6 bases, there was a span of 10 bases. Germline V lookup: CDR1 SGDLS, CDR2 YYNGEE. Here the CDR3 reads CASSPGGPEAFF. The CDR3 coding sequence is TGTGCCAGCAGCCCGGGGGGTCCTGAAGCTTTCTTT.

In its sample, this clone was seen a few times. The rearrangement links TRBV19 to TRBJ2-3; D gene uncertain. The CDR3 contains 15 residues. CDR1 and CDR2 (germline): LNHDA, SQIVND (reference sequence). Trimming removed 3 bases at V and 2 bases at J, with 12 bases between. This chain's CDR3 is CASSMSSRLTDTQYF. DNA of the CDR3: TGTGCCAGTAGTATGTCGTCTAGGCTCACAGATACGCAGTATTTT.

The V gene is TRBV7-7, the J gene TRBJ2-1, with 11 nucleotides matching TRBD2. Trimming removed 4 bases from V and 5 bases from J; junction bases left unmatched: 10. The CDR3 extends over 17 amino acids. Per the germline V gene, CDR1 is SSHAT and CDR2 is FNYEAQ (reference sequence). CDR3 sequence: CASSSYLAGGPNNEQFF. The DNA for the CDR3 is TGTGCCAGCAGCTCGTATTTAGCGGGGGGGCCTAACAATGAGCAGTTCTTC.

The V call is TRBV13, the J call TRBJ1-4, with 8 bases matching TRBD1. CDR3 length: 15 amino acids. The germline V gene has CDR1 PRHDT and CDR2 FYEKMQ (reference sequence). J was trimmed by 7 bases and V by 1 base; bases with no gene match: 5. In DNA form, the CDR3 reads TGTGCCAGCAGCTTAGTCGGACAGGGACGTGAAAAACTGTTTTTT. This sequence encodes CASSLVGQGREKLFF.

CDR3 amino acids: CSAKTDYGYTF. In DNA form, the CDR3 reads TGCAGTGCGAAGACAGACTATGGCTACACCTTC. This rearrangement joins TRBV20-1 to TRBJ1-2, with D possibly matching TRBD1 (5 bases). CDR1 is DFQATT and CDR2 is SNEGSKA in the germline V gene (reference sequence). Trimming stripped 6 bases from V and 3 bases from J, with 8 bases between. The CDR3 consists of 11 residues.